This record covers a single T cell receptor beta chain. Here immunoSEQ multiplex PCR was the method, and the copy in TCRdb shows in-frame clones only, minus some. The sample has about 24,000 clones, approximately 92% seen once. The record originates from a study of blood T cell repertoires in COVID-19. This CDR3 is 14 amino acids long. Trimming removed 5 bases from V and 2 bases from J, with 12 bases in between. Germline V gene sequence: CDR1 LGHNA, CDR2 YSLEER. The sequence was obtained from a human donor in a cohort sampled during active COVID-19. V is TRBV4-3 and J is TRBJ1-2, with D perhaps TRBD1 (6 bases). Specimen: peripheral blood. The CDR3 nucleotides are TGCGCCAGCAGCACCAGCGGGACAAACTATGGCTACACCTTC. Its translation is CASSTSGTNYGYTF.